A single sample gave rise to the 13 T cell receptor beta chains below, sequenced in a study of molecular identifiers for immune sequencing clone quantification. TCRdb passed the PCR reads through MiXCR, listing each CDR3 protein once. The profile shows about 40,000 distinct CDR3 sequences, about a quarter of them singletons. Source material: naive CD8+ T cells from blood, with Jurkat cell RNA spiked in. Sample subset: FACS-sorted CD8+CD4-CCR7+CD45RA+ naive T cells. The receptors here all came from a human donor in good health. Some libraries in this study had Jurkat cell RNA spiked in.

Only a few counts were recorded for this clonotype. CDR3 protein: CASSYSAMDGYNEQFF. Here the CDR3 DNA reads TGTGCCAGCAGTTACTCGGCGATGGACGGATACAATGAGCAGTTCTTC. V and J are TRBV6-6 and TRBJ2-1, with unresolved D. Trimming removed 0 bases from V and 4 bases from J, with 13 bases in between. The CDR3 spans 16 residues. CDR1 is MNHNY and CDR2 is SVGAGI in the germline V gene (reference sequence).

Points on this clonotype: Just one base apart from a much larger clone, this may be a read error. The chain couples TRBV20-1 to TRBJ2-5; the D is unclear. V was shortened by 0 bases and J by 2 bases, with 10 bases between the two germline ends. CDR3 length equals 14 residues. Germline V gene sequence: CDR1 DFQATT, CDR2 SNEGSKA (reference sequence). The CDR3 region has the DNA TGCAGTGCTAGAGAGCTGGCGGATCAAGAGACCCAGTACTTC. It yields the protein CSARELADQETQYF.

This clonotype was recorded at least ten times. The V gene is TRBV18, the J gene TRBJ2-3; the match to TRBD2 covers 12 bases. The CDR3 has 17 amino acids. CDR1 is KGHSH and CDR2 is LQKENI in the germline V gene. V shed 2 bases and J 0 bases; nucleotides not matched to a gene: 3. CDR3 loop: CASSPWTSGTSTDTQYF. DNA of the CDR3: TGTGCCAGCTCACCATGGACTAGCGGGACTAGCACAGATACGCAGTATTTT. Full variable domain (outside the CDR3, taken from reference TRBV18 and TRBJ2-3): NAGVMQNPRHLVRRRGQEARLRCSPMKGHSHVYWYRQLPEEGLKFMVYLQKENIIDESGMPKERFSAEFPKEGPSILRIQQVVRGDSAAYFCASSPWTSGTSTDTQYFGPGTRLTVL.

Ten or more counts support this clonotype. This chain uses TRBV3-1 with TRBJ2-5, with 8 positions matching TRBD2. Germline values: CDR1 LGHDT, CDR2 YNNKEL (reference sequence). CDR3 length equals 15 residues. Losses at the gene ends were 4 bases for V and 1 base for J; bases not matched to a gene: 5. The CDR3 DNA is TGTGCCAGCAGCCGCGTCGGGGGGGGCCAAGAGACCCAGTACTTC. Protein product: CASSRVGGGQETQYF.

This clonotype was counted many times. The chain joins TRBV12-3 or TRBV12-4 to TRBJ2-2; 12 nucleotides line up with TRBD2. CDR3 length: 15 residues. Unmatched junction bases numbered 4, after V lost 6 bases and J lost 5 bases. The CDR3 loop reads CASRLAGGRTGELFF. CDR3 nucleotide sequence: TGTGCCAGCAGACTAGCGGGAGGTCGAACCGGGGAGCTGTTTTTT.

This clonotype has a count of ten or more. The rearrangement uses TRBV7-9 and TRBJ1-1; TRBD1 is a possible D gene (5 bases). There are 15 residues in the CDR3. V lost 0 bases, J lost 1 base, and 9 bases lay in between. Germline CDR1 is SEHNR and CDR2 is FQNEAQ (reference sequence). The CDR3 DNA is TGTGCCAGCAGCTTAGCTCAGGGACGGAACACTGAAGCTTTCTTT. The encoded protein is CASSLAQGRNTEAFF. Full variable domain (remainder filled in from reference TRBV7-9 and TRBJ1-1): DTGVSQNPRHKITKRGQNVTFRCDPISEHNRLYWYRQTLGQGPEFLTYFQNEAQLEKSRLLSDRFSAERPKGSFSTLEIQRTEQGDSAMYLCASSLAQGRNTEAFFGQGTRLTVV.

A note on this clonotype: This may be a read error: a much more frequent sequence differs by one nucleotide. The chain carries TRBV3-1 and TRBJ2-3; the D call may be TRBD1 or TRBD2 (5 bases each). The CDR3 consists of 16 residues. Germline V CDR1 and CDR2: LGHDT, YNNKEL (reference sequence). CDR3 nucleotide sequence: TGTGCCTGCAGCCTTGCAGAGGGACCCCCCCAAGATACGCAGTATTTT. This gives the protein CACSLAEGPPQDTQYF.

This clonotype was seen many times. The rearrangement joins TRBV7-9 to TRBJ2-1; 9 nucleotides agree with TRBD2. Germline V gives CDR1 SEHNR, CDR2 FQNEAQ (reference sequence). V shed 0 bases, J shed 10 bases, and the junction held 1 base outside the gene matches. There are 13 residues in the CDR3. The CDR3 nucleotides are TGTGCCAGCAGCTTAGCCCTAGCGGGAGAGCAGTTCTTC. This translates into CASSLALAGEQFF.

This rearrangement joins TRBV7-9 to TRBJ1-1; D remains ambiguous. Trimming removed 5 bases from V and 7 bases from J, with 11 bases in between. The CDR3 contains 12 residues. CDR1 is SEHNR and CDR2 is FQNEAQ in the germline V gene (reference sequence). DNA for the CDR3: TGTGCCAGCAGCCATCCGGGCTATGAAGCTTTCTTT. This encodes CASSHPGYEAFF.

This clonotype was recorded once. This may arise from a read error, as a much more abundant clone is one base away. This chain connects TRBV2 to TRBJ2-1, with D possibly TRBD2 on 6 matching bases. Germline V gives CDR1 SNHLY, CDR2 FYNNEI. V was shortened by 6 bases and J by 0 bases, with 12 bases between the two germline ends. The CDR3 extends over 15 amino acids. CDR3 coding DNA: TGTGCCAGCAGCGAGGGACTGAGCTCCTACAATGAGCAGTTCTTC. Protein product: CASSEGLSSYNEQFF.

This clonotype is medium-sized within its sample. This rearrangement joins TRBV5-1 to TRBJ2-7, with 8 bases aligning to TRBD1. The CDR3 loop spans 15 amino acids. Trimming at V came to 4 bases and at J to 2 bases, leaving 8 bases not matched to a gene. The germline V gene encodes CDR1 SGHRS and CDR2 YFSETQ. The CDR3 reads CASSDGQGAPYEQYF. CDR3 DNA sequence: TGCGCCAGCAGCGACGGACAGGGTGCCCCCTACGAGCAGTACTTC.

In regard to this clonotype: This may arise from a read error, as a much more abundant clone is one base away. It is likely a read error, because the conserved phenylalanine at the end of the CDR3 is missing. The chain joins TRBV5-1 to TRBJ2-1; TRBD1 or TRBD2 may be the D gene (5 bases each). With 4 bases removed from V and 4 bases from J, the gap between germline ends came to 15 bases. CDR1 and CDR2 (germline): SGHRS, YFSETQ. The CDR3 runs 15 residues. CDR3 DNA sequence: TGCGCCAGCAGCCGGGGCTGGGGGAATTACAATGAGCAGTTCTCC. Protein sequence: CASSRGWGNYNEQFS.

Many counts were recorded for this clonotype. This chain uses TRBV30 with TRBJ2-7, with D tentatively TRBD1 or TRBD2 (5 bases each). V dropped 5 bases and J dropped 2 bases, with 19 bases sitting between them. This CDR3 spans 15 amino acids. Germline-derived CDR1 and CDR2 are GTSNPN and SVGIG (reference sequence). This CDR3 is CAWANGASTTYEQYF. The CDR3 nucleotides are TGTGCCTGGGCAAACGGGGCCAGCACTACCTACGAGCAGTACTTC.